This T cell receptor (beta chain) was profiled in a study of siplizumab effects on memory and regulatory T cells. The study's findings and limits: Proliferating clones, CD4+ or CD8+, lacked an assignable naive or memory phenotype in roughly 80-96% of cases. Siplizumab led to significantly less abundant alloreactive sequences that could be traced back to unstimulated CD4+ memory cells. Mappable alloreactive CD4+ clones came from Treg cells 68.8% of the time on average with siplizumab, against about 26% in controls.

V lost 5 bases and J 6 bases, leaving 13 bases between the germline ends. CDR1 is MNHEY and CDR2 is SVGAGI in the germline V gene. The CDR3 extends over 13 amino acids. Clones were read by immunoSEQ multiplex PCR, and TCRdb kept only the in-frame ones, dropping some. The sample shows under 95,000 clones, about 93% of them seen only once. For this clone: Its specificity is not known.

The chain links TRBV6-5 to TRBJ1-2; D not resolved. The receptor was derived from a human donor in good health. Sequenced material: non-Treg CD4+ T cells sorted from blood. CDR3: CASSQDGRNGYTF. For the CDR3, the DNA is TGTGCCAGCAGTCAGGACGGGAGGAATGGCTACACCTTC.